The TCR beta chain described here comes from a study of cytomegalovirus exposure and HLA in healthy donors. The study, taken as a whole, reports: Available immune exposure information was restricted to CMV serostatus only. The authors enumerated over 150 TCR beta chains as linked to cytomegalovirus. Specificity for CMV antigens was confirmed in vitro for a few of the CMV-associated chains. Later on, an analysis tied under 20,000 TCR beta sequences to HLA alleles at 0.05 false discovery rate.

It was with 60 Vbeta and 13 Jbeta primers that the PCR ran. Sequencing was performed with immunoSEQ multiplex PCR; in TCRdb, only in-frame clones are kept and a portion is missing. The table records around 79,000 clones, 65% to 75% of them present only once. This CDR3 is 14 amino acids long. V was shortened by 6 bases and J by 1 base, with 10 bases between the two germline ends. Germline CDR1 MDHEN, CDR2 SYDVKM. Comment on this clone: Its matching antigen is unknown.

Sequencing was carried out using PBMCs. The rearrangement links TRBV28 to TRBJ1-3; D unclear. The sequence was obtained from a woman in her forties in good health and CMV-seropositive. CDR3 residues: CASSQAVSGNTIYF. The CDR3 DNA sequence: TGTGCCAGCAGCCAGGCCGTATCTGGAAACACCATATATTTT.